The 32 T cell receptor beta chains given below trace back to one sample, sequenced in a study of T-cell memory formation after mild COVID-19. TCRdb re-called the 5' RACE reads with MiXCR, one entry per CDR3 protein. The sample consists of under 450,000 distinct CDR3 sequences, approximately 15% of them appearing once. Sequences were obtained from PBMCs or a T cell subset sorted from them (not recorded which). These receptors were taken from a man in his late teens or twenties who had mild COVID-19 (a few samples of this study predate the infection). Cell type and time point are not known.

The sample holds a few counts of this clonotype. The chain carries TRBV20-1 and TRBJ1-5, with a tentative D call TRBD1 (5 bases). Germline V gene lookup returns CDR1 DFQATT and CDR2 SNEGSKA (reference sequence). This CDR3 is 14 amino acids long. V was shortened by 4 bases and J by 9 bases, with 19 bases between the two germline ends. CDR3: CSATGTGESGPQHF. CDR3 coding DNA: TGCAGTGCTACCGGGACCGGGGAGTCAGGGCCCCAGCATTTT.

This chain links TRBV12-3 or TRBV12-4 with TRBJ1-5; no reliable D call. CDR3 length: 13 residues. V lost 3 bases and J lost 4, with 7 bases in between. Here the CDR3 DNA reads TGTGCCAGCAGTTTTTTCGCAAATCAGCCCCAGCATTTT. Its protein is CASSFFANQPQHF.

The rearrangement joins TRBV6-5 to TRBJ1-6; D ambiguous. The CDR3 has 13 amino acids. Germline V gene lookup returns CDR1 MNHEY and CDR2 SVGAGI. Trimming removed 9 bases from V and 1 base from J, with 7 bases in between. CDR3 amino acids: CASTGSYNSPLHF. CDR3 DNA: TGTGCCAGTACCGGTTCCTATAATTCACCCCTCCACTTT.

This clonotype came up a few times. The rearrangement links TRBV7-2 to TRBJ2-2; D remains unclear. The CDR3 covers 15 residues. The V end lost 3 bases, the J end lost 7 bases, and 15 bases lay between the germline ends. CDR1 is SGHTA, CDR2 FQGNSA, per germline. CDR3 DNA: TGTGCCAGCAGCTTTATCGGGCGTTATGGCGGGGAGCTGTTTTTT. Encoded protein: CASSFIGRYGGELFF.

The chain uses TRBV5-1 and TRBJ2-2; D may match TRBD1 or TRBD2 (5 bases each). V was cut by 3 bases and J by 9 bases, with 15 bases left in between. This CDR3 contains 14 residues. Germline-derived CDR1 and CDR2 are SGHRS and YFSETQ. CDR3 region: CASSSPGASRELFF. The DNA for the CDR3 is TGCGCCAGCAGCTCCCCCGGGGCCAGTAGGGAGCTGTTTTTT.

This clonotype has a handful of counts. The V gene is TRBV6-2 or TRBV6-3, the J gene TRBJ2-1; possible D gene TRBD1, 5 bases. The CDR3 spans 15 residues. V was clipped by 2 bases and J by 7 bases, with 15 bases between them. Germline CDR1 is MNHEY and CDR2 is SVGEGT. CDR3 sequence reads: CASSYVAGLRNEQFF. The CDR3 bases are TGTGCCAGCAGTTACGTCGCAGGGTTAAGGAATGAGCAGTTCTTC.

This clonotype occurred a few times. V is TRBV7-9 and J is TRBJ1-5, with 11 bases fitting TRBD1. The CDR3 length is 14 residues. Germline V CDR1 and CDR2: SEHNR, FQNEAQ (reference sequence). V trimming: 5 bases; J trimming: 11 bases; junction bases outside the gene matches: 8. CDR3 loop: CASSAGQGAPAQHF. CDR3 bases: TGTGCCAGCAGCGCCGGACAGGGGGCCCCTGCCCAGCATTTT.

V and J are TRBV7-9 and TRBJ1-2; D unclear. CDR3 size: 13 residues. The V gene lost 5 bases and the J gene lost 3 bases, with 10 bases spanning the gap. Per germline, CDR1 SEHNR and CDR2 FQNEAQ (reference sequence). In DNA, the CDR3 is TGTGCCAGCAGCCTGGGAATGGACTATGGCTACACCTTC. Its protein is CASSLGMDYGYTF.

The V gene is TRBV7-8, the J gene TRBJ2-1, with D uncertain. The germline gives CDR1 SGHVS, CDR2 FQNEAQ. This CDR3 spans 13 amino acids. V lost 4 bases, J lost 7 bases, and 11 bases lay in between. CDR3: CASSSRIRNEQFF. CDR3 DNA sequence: TGTGCCAGCAGCTCACGGATCCGAAATGAGCAGTTCTTC. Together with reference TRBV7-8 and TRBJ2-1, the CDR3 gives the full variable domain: GAGVSQSPRYKVAKRGQDVALRCDPISGHVSLFWYQQALGQGPEFLTYFQNEAQLDKSGLPSDRFFAERPEGSVSTLKIQRTQQEDSAVYLCASSSRIRNEQFFGPGTRLTVL.

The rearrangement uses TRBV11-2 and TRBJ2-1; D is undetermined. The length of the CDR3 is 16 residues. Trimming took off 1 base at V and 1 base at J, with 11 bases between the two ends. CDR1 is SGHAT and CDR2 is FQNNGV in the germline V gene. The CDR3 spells CASSLGSYPSYNEQFF. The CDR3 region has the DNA TGTGCCAGCAGCTTAGGGTCATATCCTTCCTACAATGAGCAGTTCTTC.

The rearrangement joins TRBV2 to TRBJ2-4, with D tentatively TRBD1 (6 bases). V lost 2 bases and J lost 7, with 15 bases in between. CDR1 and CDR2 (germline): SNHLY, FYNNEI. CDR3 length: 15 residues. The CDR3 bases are TGTGCCAGCAGTGAATCCGGCGGGCAGGGGAACATTCAGTACTTC. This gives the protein CASSESGGQGNIQYF.

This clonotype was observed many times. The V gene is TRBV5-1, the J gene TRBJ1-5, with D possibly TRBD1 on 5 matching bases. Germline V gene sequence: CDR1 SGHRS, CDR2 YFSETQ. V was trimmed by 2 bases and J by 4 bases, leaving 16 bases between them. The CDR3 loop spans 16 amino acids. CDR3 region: CASSLGFGGGNQPQHF. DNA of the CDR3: TGCGCCAGCAGCTTAGGGTTTGGTGGGGGTAATCAGCCCCAGCATTTT.

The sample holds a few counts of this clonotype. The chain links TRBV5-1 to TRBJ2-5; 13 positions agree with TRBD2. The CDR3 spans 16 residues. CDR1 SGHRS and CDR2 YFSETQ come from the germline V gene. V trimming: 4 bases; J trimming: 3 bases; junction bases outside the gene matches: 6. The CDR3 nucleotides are TGCGCCAGCAGCCCATGGACTAGCGGGGGAGAAGAGACCCAGTACTTC. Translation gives CASSPWTSGGEETQYF.

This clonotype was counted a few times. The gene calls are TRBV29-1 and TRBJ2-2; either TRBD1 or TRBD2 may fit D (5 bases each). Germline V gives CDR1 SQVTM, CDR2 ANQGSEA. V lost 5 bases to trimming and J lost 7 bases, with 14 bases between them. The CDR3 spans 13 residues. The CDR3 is CSVRDGRGGELFF. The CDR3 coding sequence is TGCAGCGTTCGGGACGGACGAGGCGGGGAGCTGTTTTTT.

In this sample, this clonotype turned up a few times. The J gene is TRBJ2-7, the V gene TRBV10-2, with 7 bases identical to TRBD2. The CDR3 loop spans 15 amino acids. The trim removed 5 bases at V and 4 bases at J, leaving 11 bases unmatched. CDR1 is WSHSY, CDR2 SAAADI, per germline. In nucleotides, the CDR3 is TGCGCCAGCAGTTGGGTGCGGGAGAAGGGGTACGAGCAGTACTTC. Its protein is CASSWVREKGYEQYF.

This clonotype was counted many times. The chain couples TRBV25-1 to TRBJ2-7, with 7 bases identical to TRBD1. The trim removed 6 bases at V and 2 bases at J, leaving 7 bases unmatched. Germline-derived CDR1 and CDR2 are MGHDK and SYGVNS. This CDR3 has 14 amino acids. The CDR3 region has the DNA TGTGCCAGCAGCCGAGGGGGCCAGACCTACGAGCAGTACTTC. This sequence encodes CASSRGGQTYEQYF.

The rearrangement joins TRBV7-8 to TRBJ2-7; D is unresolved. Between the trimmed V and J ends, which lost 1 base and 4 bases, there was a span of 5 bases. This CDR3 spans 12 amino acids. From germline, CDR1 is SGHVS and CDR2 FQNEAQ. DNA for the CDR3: TGTGCCAGCAGCTTAGGACGGTACGAGCAGTACTTC. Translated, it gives CASSLGRYEQYF. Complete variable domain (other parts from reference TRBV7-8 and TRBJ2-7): GAGVSQSPRYKVAKRGQDVALRCDPISGHVSLFWYQQALGQGPEFLTYFQNEAQLDKSGLPSDRFFAERPEGSVSTLKIQRTQQEDSAVYLCASSLGRYEQYFGPGTRLTVT.

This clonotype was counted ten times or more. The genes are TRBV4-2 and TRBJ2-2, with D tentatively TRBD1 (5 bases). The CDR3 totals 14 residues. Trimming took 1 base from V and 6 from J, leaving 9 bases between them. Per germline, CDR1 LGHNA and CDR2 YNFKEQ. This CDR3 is CASSQVQGAGELFF. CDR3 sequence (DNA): TGTGCCAGCAGCCAAGTTCAGGGCGCCGGGGAGCTGTTTTTT.

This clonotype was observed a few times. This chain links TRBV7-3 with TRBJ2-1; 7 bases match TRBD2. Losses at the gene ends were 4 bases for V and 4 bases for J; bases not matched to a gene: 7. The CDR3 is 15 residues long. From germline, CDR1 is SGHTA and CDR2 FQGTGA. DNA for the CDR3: TGTGCCAGCAGCTCCGGGCTAGCGGTGTACAATGAGCAGTTCTTC. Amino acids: CASSSGLAVYNEQFF.

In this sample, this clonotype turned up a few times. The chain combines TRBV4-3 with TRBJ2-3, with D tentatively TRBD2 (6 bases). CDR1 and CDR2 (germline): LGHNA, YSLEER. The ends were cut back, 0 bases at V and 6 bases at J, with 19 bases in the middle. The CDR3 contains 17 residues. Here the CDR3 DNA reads TGCGCCAGCAGCCAAGATGTGTTTGGAGGGGTGACGGATACGCAGTATTTT. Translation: CASSQDVFGGVTDTQYF.

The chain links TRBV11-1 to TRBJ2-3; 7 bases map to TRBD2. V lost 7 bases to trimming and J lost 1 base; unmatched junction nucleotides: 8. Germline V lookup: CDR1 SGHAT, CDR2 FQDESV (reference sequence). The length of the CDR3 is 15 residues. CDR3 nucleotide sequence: TGTGCCAGCACCCCGGCCCGGGAGGGCACAGATACGCAGTATTTT. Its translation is CASTPAREGTDTQYF.

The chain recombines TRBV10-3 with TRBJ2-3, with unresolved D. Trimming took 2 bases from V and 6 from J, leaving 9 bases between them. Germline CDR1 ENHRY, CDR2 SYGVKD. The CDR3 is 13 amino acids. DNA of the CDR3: TGTGCCATCAGTGAGGGGTACTCTGATACGCAGTATTTT. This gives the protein CAISEGYSDTQYF.

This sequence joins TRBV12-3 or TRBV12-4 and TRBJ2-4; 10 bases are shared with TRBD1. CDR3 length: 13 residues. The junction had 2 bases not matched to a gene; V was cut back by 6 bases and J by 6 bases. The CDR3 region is CASSRDRGNIQYF. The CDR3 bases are TGTGCCAGCAGCAGGGACAGGGGAAACATTCAGTACTTC.

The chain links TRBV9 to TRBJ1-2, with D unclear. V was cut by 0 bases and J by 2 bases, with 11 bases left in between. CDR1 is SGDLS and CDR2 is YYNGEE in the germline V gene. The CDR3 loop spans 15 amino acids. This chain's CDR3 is CASSVGPTPNYGYTF. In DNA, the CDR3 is TGTGCCAGCAGCGTAGGGCCTACCCCGAACTATGGCTACACCTTC.

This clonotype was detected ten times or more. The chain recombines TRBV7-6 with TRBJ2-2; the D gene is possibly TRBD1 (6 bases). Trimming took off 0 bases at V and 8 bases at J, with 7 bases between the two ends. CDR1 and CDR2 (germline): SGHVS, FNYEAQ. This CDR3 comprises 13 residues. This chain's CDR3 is CASSLAGQGELFF. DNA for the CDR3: TGTGCCAGCAGCTTAGCGGGACAAGGGGAGCTGTTTTTT.

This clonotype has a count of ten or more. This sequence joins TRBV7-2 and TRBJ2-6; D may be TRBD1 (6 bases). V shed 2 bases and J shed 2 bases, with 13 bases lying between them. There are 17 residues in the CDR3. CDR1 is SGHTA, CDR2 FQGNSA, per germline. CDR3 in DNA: TGTGCCAGCAGCTTAAGTACAGGGTATCCTGGGGCCAACGTCCTGACTTTC. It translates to CASSLSTGYPGANVLTF.

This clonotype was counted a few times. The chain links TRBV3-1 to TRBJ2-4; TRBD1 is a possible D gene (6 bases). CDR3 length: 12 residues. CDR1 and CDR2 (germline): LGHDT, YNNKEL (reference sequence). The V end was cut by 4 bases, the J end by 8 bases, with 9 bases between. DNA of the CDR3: TGTGCCAGCAGCCGGACAGATGACATTCAGTACTTC. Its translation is CASSRTDDIQYF.

CDR3 nucleotide sequence: TGTGCCAGCAGCTTGGATAGGATCAGCGGGTACTATGGCTACACCTTC. This codes for CASSLDRISGYYGYTF. This chain links TRBV5-6 with TRBJ1-2, with D hard to call. Germline-derived CDR1 and CDR2 are SGHDT and YYEEEE. The CDR3 sequence is 16 residues long. V lost 0 bases to trimming and J lost 3 bases, with 15 bases between them.

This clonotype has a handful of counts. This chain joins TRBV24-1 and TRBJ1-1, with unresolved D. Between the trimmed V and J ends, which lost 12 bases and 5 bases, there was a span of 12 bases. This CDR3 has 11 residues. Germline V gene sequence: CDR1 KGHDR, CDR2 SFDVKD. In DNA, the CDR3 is TGTGCCGCCGGAGAGGGTACTGAAGCTTTCTTT. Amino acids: CAAGEGTEAFF.

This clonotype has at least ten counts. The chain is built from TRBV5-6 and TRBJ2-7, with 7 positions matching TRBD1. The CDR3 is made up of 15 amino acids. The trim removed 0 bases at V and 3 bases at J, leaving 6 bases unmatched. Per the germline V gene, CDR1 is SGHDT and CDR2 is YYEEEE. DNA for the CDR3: TGTGCCAGCAGCTTGGGGGGACAGACGGTCTACGAGCAGTACTTC. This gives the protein CASSLGGQTVYEQYF.

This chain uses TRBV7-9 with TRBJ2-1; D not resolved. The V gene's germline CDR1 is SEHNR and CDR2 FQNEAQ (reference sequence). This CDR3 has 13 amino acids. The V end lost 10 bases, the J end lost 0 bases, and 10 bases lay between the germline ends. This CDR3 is CATNWGSYNEQFF. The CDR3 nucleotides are TGTGCCACCAATTGGGGCTCCTACAATGAGCAGTTCTTC.

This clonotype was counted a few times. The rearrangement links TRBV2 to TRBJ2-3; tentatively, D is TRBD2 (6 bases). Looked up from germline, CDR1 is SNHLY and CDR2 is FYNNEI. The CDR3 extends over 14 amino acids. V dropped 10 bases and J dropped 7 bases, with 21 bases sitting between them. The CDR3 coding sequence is TGTGCCACTTCTGGGACTCGCCTTTCACATACGCAGTATTTT. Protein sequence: CATSGTRLSHTQYF.